The clone carrying this T cell receptor beta chain came up once. Its antigen is undetermined. The sample comes from a study of T cell responses to AZD1222 COVID-19 vaccine. Overall study findings and caveats: In the spike-specific TCR repertoire, nearly half reportedly target unmutated variant regions. There were mostly white British donors and more females than males, and clonal diversity was possibly underestimated. The study found Spike-specific TCR breadth and depth rose after two AZD1222 doses.

Produced via immunoSEQ multiplex PCR; TCRdb's table is partial and in-frame only. The sample includes under 150,000 clones, nearly 90% of them seen just once. Germline V CDR1 and CDR2: SGHAT, FQNNGV. This CDR3 spans 12 amino acids. Trimming stripped 2 bases from V and 3 bases from J, with 2 bases between. The chain uses TRBV11-2 and TRBJ1-3; D unclear. The specimen was peripheral blood, collected 28 days after the second AZD1222 dose. The sequence was collected from an adult who received the AZD1222 COVID-19 vaccine. The CDR3 bases are TGTGCCAGCAGCTTAAATGGAAACACCATATATTTT. Residues: CASSLNGNTIYF.